This TCR beta chain was found in a study of identical twins. Findings and caveats of the study: There was more out-of-frame TCR alpha sharing in monozygotic twins than models estimated. Excess low generation probability was seen in twin-shared out-of-frame alpha sequences. Among beta out-of-frame sequences, excess sharing between twins appeared weaker.

A universal primer site was added by template switching, and unique molecular identifiers were carried by the cDNA. Via MiXCR, TCRdb re-called the 5' RACE reads, giving one row per CDR3 protein. The data contain 1.5 million to 2 million distinct CDR3 sequences, around 33% of them singletons. A word on this clonotype: Its matching antigen is unknown.

The germline V gene has CDR1 MNHNY and CDR2 SVGAGI (reference sequence). Losses at the gene ends were 6 bases for V and 10 bases for J; bases not matched to a gene: 16. The CDR3 covers 16 residues. Sequenced sample: cord blood. The chain joins TRBV6-6 to TRBJ2-1; 9 bases fit TRBD1. This receptor was taken from a newborn girl in good health. CDR3 sequence: CASSGNRGHYVDEQFF. In nucleotides, the CDR3 is TGTGCCAGCAGCGGCAACAGGGGGCATTATGTGGACGAGCAGTTCTTC.